One and the same sample provided the 2 T cell receptor beta chains below, sequenced in a study of T cells after yellow fever vaccination. TCRdb re-called the 5' RACE reads through MiXCR, storing one row per CDR3 protein. The sample lists 250,000 to 400,000 distinct CDR3 sequences; 3.5% to 4.5% were seen once. This specimen consisted of PBMCs, obtained 15 days after the yellow fever booster vaccination. Receptor source: a man aged 18 to 30 who received the YFV17D yellow fever vaccine.

This clonotype was counted a few times. The chain carries TRBV7-9 and TRBJ1-3; no clear D gene. This CDR3 is 13 amino acids long. In germline, CDR1 is SEHNR, CDR2 FQNEAQ (reference sequence). Trimming removed 5 bases from V and 2 bases from J, with 7 bases in between. CDR3: CASSPRAGNTIYF. CDR3 DNA: TGTGCCAGCAGCCCGAGGGCTGGAAACACCATATATTTT.

The chain couples TRBV7-2 to TRBJ2-7, with 10 bases fitting TRBD1. The trim removed 5 bases at V and 0 bases at J, leaving 4 bases unmatched. Per germline, CDR1 SGHTA and CDR2 FQGNSA. This CDR3 is 15 amino acids long. CDR3 nucleotides: TGTGCCAGCAGCCGGACAGGGGGGCTCTCCTACGAGCAGTACTTC. Its translation: CASSRTGGLSYEQYF.